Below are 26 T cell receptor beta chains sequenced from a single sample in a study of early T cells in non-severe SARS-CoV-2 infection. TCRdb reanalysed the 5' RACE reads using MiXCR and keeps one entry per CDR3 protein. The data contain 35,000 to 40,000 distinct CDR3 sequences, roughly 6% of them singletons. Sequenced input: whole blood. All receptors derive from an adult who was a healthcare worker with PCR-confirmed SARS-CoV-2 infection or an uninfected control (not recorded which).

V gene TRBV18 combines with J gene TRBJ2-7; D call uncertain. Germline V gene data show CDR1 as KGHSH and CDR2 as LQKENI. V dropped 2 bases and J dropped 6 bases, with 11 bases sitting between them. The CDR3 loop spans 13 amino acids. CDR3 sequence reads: CASSPDLESEQYF. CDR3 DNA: TGTGCCAGCTCACCAGATCTAGAATCCGAGCAGTACTTC.

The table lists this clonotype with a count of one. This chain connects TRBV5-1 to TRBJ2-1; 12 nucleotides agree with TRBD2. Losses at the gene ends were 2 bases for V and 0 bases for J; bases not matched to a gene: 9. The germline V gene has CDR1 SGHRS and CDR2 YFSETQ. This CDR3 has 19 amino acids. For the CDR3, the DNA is TGCGCCAGCAGCTTCCCTAGCGGGGGGGCCTGGAGCTCCTACAATGAGCAGTTCTTC. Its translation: CASSFPSGGAWSSYNEQFF.

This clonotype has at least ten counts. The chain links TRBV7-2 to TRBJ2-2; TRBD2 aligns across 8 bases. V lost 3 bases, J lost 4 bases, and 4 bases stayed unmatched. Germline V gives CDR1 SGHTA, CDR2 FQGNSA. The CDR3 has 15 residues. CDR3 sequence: CASSFYSGVTGELFF. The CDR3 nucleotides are TGTGCCAGCAGCTTTTATAGCGGGGTCACCGGGGAGCTGTTTTTT.

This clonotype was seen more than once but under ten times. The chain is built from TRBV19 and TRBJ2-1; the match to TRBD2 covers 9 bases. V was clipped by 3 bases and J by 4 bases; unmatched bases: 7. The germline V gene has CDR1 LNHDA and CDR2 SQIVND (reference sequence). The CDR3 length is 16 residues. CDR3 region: CASSIRAGGGYNEQFF. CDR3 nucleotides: TGTGCCAGTAGTATCCGAGCGGGAGGAGGGTACAATGAGCAGTTCTTC.

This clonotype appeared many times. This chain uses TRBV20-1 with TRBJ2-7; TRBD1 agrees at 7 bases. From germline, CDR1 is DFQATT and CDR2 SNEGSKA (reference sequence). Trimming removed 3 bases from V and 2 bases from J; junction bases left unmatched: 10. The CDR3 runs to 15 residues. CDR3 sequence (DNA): TGCAGTGCTAGTGTAGGGAACAGGGGCCCCTACGAGCAGTACTTC. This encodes CSASVGNRGPYEQYF.

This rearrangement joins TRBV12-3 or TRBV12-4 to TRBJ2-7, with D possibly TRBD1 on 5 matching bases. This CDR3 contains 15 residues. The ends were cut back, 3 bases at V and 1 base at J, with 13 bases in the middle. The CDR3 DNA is TGTGCCAGCAGTTTTAGTAGCAGGGCGTCCTACGAGCAGTACTTC. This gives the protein CASSFSSRASYEQYF.

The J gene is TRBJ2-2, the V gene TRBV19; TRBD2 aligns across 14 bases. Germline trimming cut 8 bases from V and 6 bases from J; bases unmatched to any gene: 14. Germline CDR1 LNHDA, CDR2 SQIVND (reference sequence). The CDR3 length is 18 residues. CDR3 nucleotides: TGTGCCAGTGCGATGGCCCCTGGACTAGCGGGAGGAGCCGGGGAGCTGTTTTTT. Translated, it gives CASAMAPGLAGGAGELFF.

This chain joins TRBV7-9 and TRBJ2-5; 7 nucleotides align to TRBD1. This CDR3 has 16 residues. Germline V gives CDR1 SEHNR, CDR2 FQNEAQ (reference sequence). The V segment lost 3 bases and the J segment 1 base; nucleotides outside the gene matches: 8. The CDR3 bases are TGTGCCAGCAGCTTGAGGGGACAGATCTCCCAAGAGACCCAGTACTTC. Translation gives CASSLRGQISQETQYF.

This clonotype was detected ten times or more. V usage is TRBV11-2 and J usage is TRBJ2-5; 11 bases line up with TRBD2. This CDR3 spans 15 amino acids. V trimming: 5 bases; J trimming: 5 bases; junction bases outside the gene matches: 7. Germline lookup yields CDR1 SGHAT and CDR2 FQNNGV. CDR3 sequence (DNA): TGTGCCAGCAGCCCGACTAGCGGGATGGTGGAGACCCAGTACTTC. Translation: CASSPTSGMVETQYF.

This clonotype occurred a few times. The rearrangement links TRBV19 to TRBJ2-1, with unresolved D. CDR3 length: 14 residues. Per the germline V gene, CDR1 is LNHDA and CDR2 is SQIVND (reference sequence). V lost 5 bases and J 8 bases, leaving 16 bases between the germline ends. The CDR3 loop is CASSPPPLGDEQFF. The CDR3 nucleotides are TGTGCCAGTAGTCCCCCCCCCCTCGGCGATGAGCAGTTCTTC.

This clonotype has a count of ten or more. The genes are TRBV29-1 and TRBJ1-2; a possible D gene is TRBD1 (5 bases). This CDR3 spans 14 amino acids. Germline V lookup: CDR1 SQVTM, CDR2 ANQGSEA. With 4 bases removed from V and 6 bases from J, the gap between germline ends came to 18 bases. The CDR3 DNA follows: TGCAGCGTTGTGGGGGACTGGGCCGAGAATGGCTACACCTTC. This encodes CSVVGDWAENGYTF.

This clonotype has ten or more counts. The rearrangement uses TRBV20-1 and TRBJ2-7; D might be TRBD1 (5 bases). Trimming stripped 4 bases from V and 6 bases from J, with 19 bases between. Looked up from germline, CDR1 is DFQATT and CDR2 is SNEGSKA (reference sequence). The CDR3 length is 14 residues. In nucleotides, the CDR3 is TGCAGTGCTACCCTCACGACGTCTAGGGGCGAGCAGTACTTC. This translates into CSATLTTSRGEQYF.

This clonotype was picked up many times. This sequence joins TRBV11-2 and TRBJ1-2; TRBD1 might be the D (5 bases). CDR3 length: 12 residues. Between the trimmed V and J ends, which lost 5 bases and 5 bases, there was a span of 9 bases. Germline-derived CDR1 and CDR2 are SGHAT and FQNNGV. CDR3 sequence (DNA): TGTGCCAGCAGCCTCAGACAGTATGGCTACACCTTC. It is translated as CASSLRQYGYTF. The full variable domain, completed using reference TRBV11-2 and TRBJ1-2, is EAGVAQSPRYKIIEKRQSVAFWCNPISGHATLYWYQQILGQGPKLLIQFQNNGVVDDSQLPKDRFSAERLKGVDSTLKIQPAKLEDSAVYLCASSLRQYGYTFGSGTRLTVV.

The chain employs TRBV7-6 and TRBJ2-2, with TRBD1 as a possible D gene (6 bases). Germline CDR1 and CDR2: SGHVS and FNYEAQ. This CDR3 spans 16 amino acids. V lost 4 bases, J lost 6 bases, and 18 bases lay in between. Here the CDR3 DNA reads TGTGCCAGCAGCTCGTACGGAACACAGGGCCCCGGGGAGCTGTTTTTT. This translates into CASSSYGTQGPGELFF.

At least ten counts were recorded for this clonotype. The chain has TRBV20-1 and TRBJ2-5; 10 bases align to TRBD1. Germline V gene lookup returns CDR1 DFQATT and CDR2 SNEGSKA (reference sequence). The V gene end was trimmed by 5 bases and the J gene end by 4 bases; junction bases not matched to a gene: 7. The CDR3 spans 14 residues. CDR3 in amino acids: CSASDRGEAETQYF. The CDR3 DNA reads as TGCAGTGCTTCGGACAGGGGGGAAGCAGAGACCCAGTACTTC.

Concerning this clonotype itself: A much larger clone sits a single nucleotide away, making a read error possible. The CDR3 nucleotides are TGTGCCAGCAGCCAGTTGTCAGCTAATAGGCTGCGGTACTTC. This sequence encodes CASSQLSANRLRYF. The V gene is TRBV9, the J gene TRBJ2-7; no clear D. The CDR3 runs to 14 residues. The V end lost 4 bases, the J end lost 12 bases, and 23 bases lay between the germline ends. Germline CDR1 SGDLS, CDR2 YYNGEE.

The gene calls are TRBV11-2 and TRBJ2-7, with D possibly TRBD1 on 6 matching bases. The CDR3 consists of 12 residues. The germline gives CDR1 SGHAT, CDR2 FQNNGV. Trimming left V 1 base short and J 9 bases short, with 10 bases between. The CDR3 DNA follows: TGTGCCAGCAGCTTAGGACAGGCGATGCAGTACTTC. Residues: CASSLGQAMQYF. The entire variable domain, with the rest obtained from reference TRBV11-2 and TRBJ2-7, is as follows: EAGVAQSPRYKIIEKRQSVAFWCNPISGHATLYWYQQILGQGPKLLIQFQNNGVVDDSQLPKDRFSAERLKGVDSTLKIQPAKLEDSAVYLCASSLGQAMQYFGPGTRLTVT.

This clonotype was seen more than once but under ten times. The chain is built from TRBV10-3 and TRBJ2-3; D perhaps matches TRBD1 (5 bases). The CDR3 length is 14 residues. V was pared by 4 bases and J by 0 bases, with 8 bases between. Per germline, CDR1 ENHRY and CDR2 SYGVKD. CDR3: CAISVDRSTDTQYF. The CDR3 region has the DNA TGTGCCATCAGTGTTGACAGAAGCACAGATACGCAGTATTTT.

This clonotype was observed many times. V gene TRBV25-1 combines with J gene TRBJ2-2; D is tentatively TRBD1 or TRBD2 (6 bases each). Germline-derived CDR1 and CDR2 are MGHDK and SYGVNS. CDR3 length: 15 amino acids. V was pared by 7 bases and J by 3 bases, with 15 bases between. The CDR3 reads CASTKGGSDTGELFF. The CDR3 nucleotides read TGTGCCAGCACCAAGGGGGGCTCTGACACCGGGGAGCTGTTTTTT.

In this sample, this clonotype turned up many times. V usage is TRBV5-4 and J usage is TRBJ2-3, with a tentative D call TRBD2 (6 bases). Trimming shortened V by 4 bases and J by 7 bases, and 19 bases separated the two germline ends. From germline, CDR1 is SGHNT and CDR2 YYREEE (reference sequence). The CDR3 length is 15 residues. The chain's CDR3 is CASSGTAPEPHTQYF. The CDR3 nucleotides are TGTGCCAGCAGCGGGACTGCGCCCGAGCCTCATACGCAGTATTTT.

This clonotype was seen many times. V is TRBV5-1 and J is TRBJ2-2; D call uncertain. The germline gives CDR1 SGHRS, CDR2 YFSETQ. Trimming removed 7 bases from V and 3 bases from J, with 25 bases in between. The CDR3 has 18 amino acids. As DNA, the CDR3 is TGCGCCAGCGCTACCCTCCCCGTGGAAACTCTGTACACCGGGGAGCTGTTTTTT. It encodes CASATLPVETLYTGELFF.

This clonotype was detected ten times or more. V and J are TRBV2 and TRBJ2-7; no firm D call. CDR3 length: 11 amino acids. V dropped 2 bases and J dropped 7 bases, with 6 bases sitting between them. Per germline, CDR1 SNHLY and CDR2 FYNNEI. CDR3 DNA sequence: TGTGCCAGCAGTGAATGGGGAGAGCAGTACTTC. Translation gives CASSEWGEQYF.

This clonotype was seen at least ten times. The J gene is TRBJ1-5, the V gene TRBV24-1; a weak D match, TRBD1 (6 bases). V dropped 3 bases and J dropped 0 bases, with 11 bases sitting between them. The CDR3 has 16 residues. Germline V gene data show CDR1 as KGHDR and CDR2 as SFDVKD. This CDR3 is CATSDHDRYSNQPQHF. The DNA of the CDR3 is TGTGCCACCAGTGATCACGACAGGTATAGCAATCAGCCCCAGCATTTT.

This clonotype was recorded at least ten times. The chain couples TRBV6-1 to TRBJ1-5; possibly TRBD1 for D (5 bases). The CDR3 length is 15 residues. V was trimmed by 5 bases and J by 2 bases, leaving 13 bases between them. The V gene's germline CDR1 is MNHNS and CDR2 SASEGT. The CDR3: CASSSQAYGNQPQHF. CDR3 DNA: TGTGCCAGCAGTTCACAGGCGTACGGCAATCAGCCCCAGCATTTT.

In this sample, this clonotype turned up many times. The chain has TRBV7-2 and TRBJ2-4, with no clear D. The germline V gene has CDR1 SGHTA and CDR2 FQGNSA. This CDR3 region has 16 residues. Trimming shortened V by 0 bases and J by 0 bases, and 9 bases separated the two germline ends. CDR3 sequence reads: CASSLAGSAAKNIQYF. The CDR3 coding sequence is TGTGCCAGCAGCTTAGCGGGCAGCGCAGCCAAAAACATTCAGTACTTC.

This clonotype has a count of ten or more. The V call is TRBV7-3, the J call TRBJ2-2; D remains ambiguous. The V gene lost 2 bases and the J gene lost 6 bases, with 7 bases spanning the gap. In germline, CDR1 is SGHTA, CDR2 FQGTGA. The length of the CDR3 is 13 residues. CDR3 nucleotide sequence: TGTGCCAGCAGCTTAGCCGGCTCCGGGGAGCTGTTTTTT. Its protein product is CASSLAGSGELFF.